This entry describes one TCR beta chain. The target of this receptor is not known. No per-base quality is available; no much larger clone lies one base away. Library prep was done by the immunoSEQ multiplex PCR assay. For the multiplex PCR, a mixture combining 60 forward primers for TCR Vbeta segments and 13 reverse primers for TCR Jbeta segments was used. The CDR3 region of rearranged TCR beta genes was amplified from genomic DNA by a multiplex PCR assay. Amplified TCR beta libraries were sequenced as 87-base-pair reads on the Illumina HiSeq System. Per the original workflow: A later analysis tallied 75 million to 95 million unique TCR beta chains across the 666 repertoires, and around 9.9 million of those chains were shared by two or more donors. Raw reads were error-corrected and collapsed into unique sequences by a nearest-neighbor algorithm in which closely related sequences were merged to remove PCR and sequencing errors. To assign V, D and J gene segments, CDR3 sequences were aligned to IMGT reference sequences. Each retained sequence needed at least a six-nucleotide match to both a V gene segment and a J gene segment. Rearrangements were called productive when the CDR3 lacked stop codons and stayed in frame with V and J; all others were non-productive. Following IMGT convention, CDR3 was defined as the stretch from the second conserved V-encoded cysteine up to the conserved J-encoded phenylalanine. The earlier analysis of a few hundred of the donors excluded any sequence lacking an unambiguous match to a single V gene segment. An earlier analysis of several hundred of the donors called V segments functional above 56.7% productive rearrangements and segregating when the between-donor standard deviation exceeded 5%. To diagnose cytomegalovirus status from the catalog of TCR beta chain sequences, a statistical classification framework was built. A later analysis assigned V and J genes by comparing TCR nucleotide sequences with IMGT/GENE-DB human TR gene sequences. In a later analysis, CDR3 sequences and most-parsimonious VDJ recombination scenarios were assigned using the TCRdist pipeline. In a later analysis, every TCR beta chain was defined by the combination of its CDR3 amino acid sequence and its V-gene family, and reads without a unique V-gene family were dropped. As a way to deal with suspected cross-contamination and a sequencing artifact, a later analysis dropped approximately 570 nucleotide sequences that were highly shared and had low generation probability. For each public chain, a later analysis derived a clonal expansion index from normalized ranks of inferred template counts within each repertoire. In a later analysis, generation probabilities were computed using a VDJ recombination model fitted to out-of-frame rearrangements, and the results were checked against IGoR. In a later analysis, hypergeometric tests were used to score TCR-TCR, TCR-HLA and TCR-CMV co-occurrence, with a repertoire-size bias correction applied to TCR pairs. To estimate false discovery rates, a later analysis permuted the HLA or CMV assignments 20 times. A later analysis grouped co-occurring TCRs with DBSCAN, adding TCRdist sequence similarity when clustering within HLA-allele-positive subsets. Repertoires with fewer than 30,000 or more than 120,000 public chains, plus five repertoires with anomalous nucleotide sharing, were excluded from co-occurrence clustering. TCRdb provides this immuneACCESS table in a form limited to in-frame rearrangements. Some clones are lacking; in checked studies, under half of them reflect an unresolved V gene, and why the rest are absent is not known. The D gene and trimming were derived from the DNA, and the V and J assignments and clone size from that table. For this sample the table gives roughly 150,000 clones, of which about 64% were detected only once. Jointly, the top ten make up less than 3.5% of the sample.

The sample is drawn from a study of cytomegalovirus exposure and HLA in healthy donors (dated by TCRdb to the late 2010s). A note on the overall study: An earlier analysis of approximately 550 of the donors reported 250 to 300 Gb of sequence data and 100 million to 140 million unique TCR beta sequences from about 200 million T cells. An early release covering more than 500 HLA-typed donors comprised approximately 300 gigabases of sequencing data and some 79 million unique TCR sequences. Among the 398 genotyped donors, around 81% belonged to the genetic ancestry cluster associated with self-reported Caucasian donors. The study was designed to test whether signatures of past pathogen exposure could be identified by cataloging public T cell receptors. Using immunosequencing, the study profiled T cell repertoires from 500 to 800 subjects and related those repertoires to cytomegalovirus serostatus. A separate validation cohort of some 130 different subjects was used in addition to the roughly 670-subject first cohort. High-throughput TCR immunosequencing, statistical association of individual TCRs with disease status, and machine learning were combined to predict cytomegalovirus infection status. A later analysis re-analyzed previously published TCR beta repertoires from roughly 690 donors and added high-resolution HLA genotyping to study TCR occurrence patterns. In the later analysis, no new phenotypic data were used to find candidate immune exposures; instead, reliance was placed on TCR beta sequences and their occurrence across donors. To decide whether each TCR beta V gene segment behaved as functional or pseudogenic, an earlier analysis of some 600 of the donors relied on high-throughput TCR beta sequencing. Alongside the repertoire data, information on donor age, sex, ethnicity and CMV serostatus was compiled. A later genetic analysis took genome-wide SNP genotypes for about three fifths of the 666 donors and used that subset as a discovery cohort. All discovery cohort repertoires had been generated using a single sequencing platform. HLA typing covered class I and class II loci at four-digit resolution. The number of donors typed differed by locus, with 629-630 for A, B, C, DRB1 and DQB1, around 500 for DQA1, over 600 for DPA1, and under 490 for DPB1. Roughly 5 DR-DQ haplotypes were treated as single units for association and clustering because of strong linkage in the cohort. Across around 400 genotyped donors of the cohort, an average of approximately 220,000 unique TCR beta nucleotide sequences per donor were sequenced, and about a sixth of those sequences were non-productive. General conclusions and limits of the study: Several of the top co-occurrence clusters appeared to be linked to parvovirus B19, influenza, CMV and Epstein-Barr virus, according to a later analysis. A further reported finding was that TCR beta sequences accurately predicted the HLA-A and HLA-B alleles for most subjects in the first cohort. V-gene and J-gene trimming of TCR beta chains was associated with a missense DCLRE1C variant in a later genetic analysis, and the association was replicated in an independent cohort. Compared with equally common non-associated chains, HLA-associated TCR beta chains in a later analysis were more clonally expanded and had lower generation probabilities. Assigning TCR associations to individual alleles was difficult when HLA alleles, especially DR and DQ, strongly co-occurred. The cohort was sequenced for TCR beta chains only, and without alpha or paired-chain data the features that could be detected were limited. In both the original and validation cohorts, the classifier was reported to diagnose cytomegalovirus status with high specificity and sensitivity. A few of the identified cytomegalovirus-associated TCR beta chains were confirmed in vitro to be specific for cytomegalovirus antigens. Roughly uniform sequencing depth across donors was assumed in presence/absence analyses, although this assumption may not hold. For the cohort, immune exposure information was limited to CMV serostatus. The study listed approximately 150 TCR beta chains as associated with cytomegalovirus. Approximately 18 rarely observed V segments, including chromosome 9 orphons, were excluded from the earlier analysis of several hundred of the donors because counts were too low. Because HLA typing was unavailable for some donors at each locus, only the typed subset was used in association tests. According to a later analysis, TCR association rates differed among HLA loci, with DRB1 alleles showing the most associated TCRs and HLA-C alleles showing the fewest. The authors suggested that the approach could potentially be extended to other disease states and immunological phenotypes. Across donors, most TCR sequences were observed very rarely, whereas some public TCRs were present in many individuals. In an earlier analysis of a few hundred of the donors, most TCR beta V segments were observed in productive rearrangements about 90% or about 30% of the time, broadly matching IMGT annotations. Linkage disequilibrium might explain the correlated functional status among segregating V segments, but an unknown experimental factor could not be excluded. A cluster of highly shared sequence variants was judged likely to be a technical artifact of the sequencing pipeline. Compared with the roughly 720-donor mean, donors in an Asian-associated ancestry cluster had fewer N-insertions in productive TCRs, according to a later genetic analysis. A later analysis associated 16,951 TCR beta sequences with specific HLA alleles at a false discovery rate of 0.05. In a later analysis, most CMV-associated TCR beta chains were found to appear HLA-restricted, with HLA associations seemingly driven largely by CMV exposure.

The cohort was made up of 666 healthy bone marrow donors. Cohort members were all nominally healthy when sampled, although unrecorded immune exposures were likely present. The donor was CMV seropositive and was included in the group of about 290 seropositive cohort members. A peripheral blood sample was provided by each donor, and peripheral blood mononuclear cells were used for TCR beta sequencing. Genomic DNA was extracted from the blood cell samples with the Qiagen DNeasy Blood Extraction Kit. Sequenced: PBMCs. This receptor was identified in a woman aged 25-40 years in good health and CMV-seropositive.

The base sequence is TGTGCCAGCAGTGCACTCCCGGGACAGGCCGATGGCTACACCTTC. Its protein reads: CASSALPGQADGYTF. The rearranged chain carries TRBV6-1 and TRBJ1-2; 8 bases in between match TRBD1. From cysteine to phenylalanine, the CDR3 is 15 amino acids long. Only CDR3 DNA remains: 45 bases, in frame from the first base. From V the trimming removes 4 bases and from J it removes 6 bases, while the gene matches leave 10 bases of the junction unaccounted for. The CDR1 and CDR2 encoded by the germline V gene are MNHNS and SASEGT.